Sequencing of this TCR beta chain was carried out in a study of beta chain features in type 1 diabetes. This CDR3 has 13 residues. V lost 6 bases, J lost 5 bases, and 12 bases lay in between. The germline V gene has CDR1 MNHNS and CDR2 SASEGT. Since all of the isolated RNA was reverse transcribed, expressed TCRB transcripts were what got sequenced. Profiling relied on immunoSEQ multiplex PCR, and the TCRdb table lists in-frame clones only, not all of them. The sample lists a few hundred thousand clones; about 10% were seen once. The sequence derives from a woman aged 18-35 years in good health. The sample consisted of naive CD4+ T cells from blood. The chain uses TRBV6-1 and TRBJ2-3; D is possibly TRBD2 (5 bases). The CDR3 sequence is CASRLSAGDTQYF. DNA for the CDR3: TGTGCCAGCAGGCTCTCCGCGGGAGATACGCAGTATTTT.